This T cell receptor beta chain was sequenced for a study of T-cell memory formation after mild COVID-19. Findings of the study overall: Researchers found some responding clones in pre-infection memory, a sign that cross-reactive memory joined.

With constant-segment primers, 5'RACE yielded cDNA libraries of TCR alpha and TCR beta that carried sample barcodes and UMIs. TCRdb reprocessed the 5' RACE reads via MiXCR and lists one record per CDR3 protein. The sample lists about 90,000 distinct CDR3 sequences; approximately 15% were seen once. This clonotype turned up a few times. Antigen specificity is unknown. CDR3 length equals 15 residues. Germline V gives CDR1 SGHRS, CDR2 YFSETQ. Trimming at V came to 0 bases and at J to 5 bases, leaving 5 bases not matched to a gene. The sample comprised PBMCs or a T cell subset sorted from them (not recorded which). The V gene is TRBV5-1, the J gene TRBJ2-5; 9 bases are shared with TRBD1. The receptor's source is a man between 18 and 29 years old who had mild COVID-19 (a few samples of this study predate the infection). Cell type and time point are not known. The CDR3 loop reads CASSLGTGGLETQYF. In DNA, the CDR3 is TGCGCCAGCAGCTTGGGAACAGGGGGCCTGGAGACCCAGTACTTC.